Detailed here is one TCR beta chain. Its target is unknown. The germline V gene encodes CDR1 LNHDA and CDR2 SQIVND (reference sequence). This CDR3 is built from 13 residues. The V and J ends lost 4 bases and 7 bases, in that order; junction bases with no gene match: 4. The sample is drawn from a study of cytomegalovirus exposure and HLA in healthy donors. The overall study: An earlier analysis found 120 million or so unique TCR beta sequences from approximately 190 million T cells.

General study points: Later analysis found that TCR beta chains associated with HLA were more clonally expanded than other, equally common chains. What a later analysis reportedly showed was that an Asian-associated ancestry cluster had fewer N-insertions than the 666-donor mean. Using the classifier, cytomegalovirus status was reportedly diagnosed with high specificity and sensitivity.

60 Vbeta and 13 Jbeta primers were used in PCR. Produced via immunoSEQ multiplex PCR; TCRdb's table is partial and in-frame only. The sample holds some 250,000 clones, roughly 80% seen once. J is TRBJ1-2 and V is TRBV19; TRBD1 matches 9 bases. The sequenced material came from PBMCs. This receptor was identified in a woman in her 40s in good health and CMV-seropositive. Here the CDR3 reads CASSKGQGSGYTF. As DNA, the CDR3 is TGTGCCAGTAGTAAGGGACAGGGAAGTGGCTACACCTTC.